Presented here are 12 T cell receptor beta chains from one specimen sequenced in a study of blood T cell repertoires in COVID-19. The protocol was immunoSEQ multiplex PCR, while the TCRdb copy is restricted to in-frame clones and leaves out a portion. This sample has about 150,000 clones, with approximately 83% found just once. Sequenced material: peripheral blood. All receptors derive from a woman aged 55 to 70 with acute or convalescent COVID-19.

V is TRBV6-6 and J is TRBJ2-1, with 12 nucleotides matching TRBD2. V shed 4 bases and J 6 bases; nucleotides not matched to a gene: 4. CDR3 length: 15 amino acids. CDR1 MNHNY and CDR2 SVGAGI come from the germline V gene (reference sequence). CDR3 nucleotide sequence: TGTGCCAGCAGTTTACTAGCGGGGGGATCCAATGAGCAGTTCTTC. Residues: CASSLLAGGSNEQFF.

The chain has TRBV3-1 (or the pseudogene TRBV3-2) and TRBJ1-3; D may be TRBD1 (5 bases). The CDR3 has 16 amino acids. Trimming left V 5 bases short and J 0 bases short, with 14 bases between. The germline V gene encodes CDR1 LGHDT and CDR2 YNNKEL (reference sequence). The CDR3 protein is CASSLTDTSSGNTIYF. The CDR3 DNA sequence: TGTGCCAGCAGCTTAACGGACACCAGCTCTGGAAACACCATATATTTT.

This chain links TRBV5-1 with TRBJ2-6; 9 nucleotides match TRBD1. Per the germline V gene, CDR1 is SGHRS and CDR2 is YFSETQ. This CDR3 has 16 residues. J lost 2 bases, V lost 7 bases, and 7 bases had no gene match. The CDR3 bases are TGCGCCAGCTTGGGGACAGGGAGTACTGGGGCCAACGTCCTGACTTTC. This gives the protein CASLGTGSTGANVLTF.

This clone showed up just once. This chain links TRBV9 with TRBJ1-6; D might be TRBD1 (6 bases). The CDR3 length is 11 residues. CDR1 SGDLS and CDR2 YYNGEE come from the germline V gene. Between the trimmed V and J ends, which lost 3 bases and 16 bases, there was a span of 11 bases. CDR3 bases: TGTGCCAGCAGCGGACAGGCTCCGCTCCACTTT. Amino acid sequence: CASSGQAPLHF.

The chain has TRBV19 and TRBJ1-1; 7 bases agree with TRBD1. The CDR3 consists of 13 residues. The germline CDR1 and CDR2 sequences are LNHDA and SQIVND (reference sequence). J gave up 11 bases and V 7 bases, and 13 bases lay outside the gene matches. The CDR3, as DNA: TGTGCCAGTATTGGGAAAGGGACAGAGGTGGCTTTCTTT. It yields the protein CASIGKGTEVAFF.

The chain links TRBV7-3 to TRBJ2-3; TRBD1 is a possible D gene (6 bases). In germline, CDR1 is SGHTA, CDR2 FQGTGA. CDR3 length: 18 amino acids. V was shortened by 4 bases and J by 0 bases, with 20 bases between the two germline ends. DNA for the CDR3: TGTGCCAGCAGCTCACAGGGATTGGCTAGCAAGAGCACAGATACGCAGTATTTT. Its translation: CASSSQGLASKSTDTQYF.

In DNA, the CDR3 is TGTGCCAGCAGCAATAGTGGGACAGGTGGCCCCTATGGCTACACCTTC. Translation gives CASSNSGTGGPYGYTF. The chain links TRBV7-2 to TRBJ1-2; 8 bases agree with TRBD1. The V gene end was trimmed by 5 bases and the J gene end by 4 bases; junction bases not matched to a gene: 12. CDR1 is SGHTA, CDR2 FQGNSA, per germline. The CDR3 contains 16 residues.

J is TRBJ1-4 and V is TRBV9; 11 positions agree with TRBD1. This CDR3 has 16 amino acids. Trimming cost V 4 bases and J 8 bases; bases outside gene matches: 10. Germline V gene sequence: CDR1 SGDLS, CDR2 YYNGEE. The CDR3 coding sequence is TGTGCCAGCAGCACCGGGAGGACAGGGGGCTTCGAAAAACTGTTTTTT. This gives the protein CASSTGRTGGFEKLFF.

The chain recombines TRBV6-5 with TRBJ2-1; 7 bases map to TRBD2. V was clipped by 9 bases and J by 4 bases; unmatched bases: 9. The germline CDR1 and CDR2 sequences are MNHEY and SVGAGI. The CDR3 is made up of 14 amino acids. The DNA for the CDR3 is TGTGCCAGTAAGGGGTGGGACTATTACAATGAGCAGTTCTTC. Its protein product is CASKGWDYYNEQFF.

This clone was detected once. V and J are TRBV25-1 and TRBJ2-1, with 9 bases aligning to TRBD1. This CDR3 is 15 amino acids long. Germline CDR1 reads MGHDK; CDR2 reads SYGVNS. J lost 8 bases, V lost 3 bases, and 8 bases had no gene match. The CDR3, as DNA: TGTGCCAGCAGTGAGGCCGGGACAGGGAGCGATGAGCAGTTCTTC. Protein product: CASSEAGTGSDEQFF.

The genes are TRBV10-1 and TRBJ2-1; TRBD2 agrees at 10 bases. This CDR3 is built from 15 residues. CDR1 WNHNN and CDR2 SYGVQD come from the germline V gene (reference sequence). After removal of 5 bases from V and 6 bases from J, the junction contained 7 bases not matched to a gene. Here the CDR3 reads CASSTGTSAFNEQFF. As DNA, the CDR3 is TGCGCCAGCAGTACCGGGACTAGCGCCTTCAATGAGCAGTTCTTC.

The chain links TRBV6-5 to TRBJ1-1; the D is unclear. The V and J ends lost 8 bases and 11 bases respectively, with 24 bases between them. This CDR3 has 14 residues. Germline V gene data show CDR1 as MNHEY and CDR2 as SVGAGI. This chain's CDR3 is CASRDSGERQEAFF. The CDR3 nucleotides are TGTGCCAGCCGAGACTCGGGAGAGAGGCAGGAGGCTTTCTTT.